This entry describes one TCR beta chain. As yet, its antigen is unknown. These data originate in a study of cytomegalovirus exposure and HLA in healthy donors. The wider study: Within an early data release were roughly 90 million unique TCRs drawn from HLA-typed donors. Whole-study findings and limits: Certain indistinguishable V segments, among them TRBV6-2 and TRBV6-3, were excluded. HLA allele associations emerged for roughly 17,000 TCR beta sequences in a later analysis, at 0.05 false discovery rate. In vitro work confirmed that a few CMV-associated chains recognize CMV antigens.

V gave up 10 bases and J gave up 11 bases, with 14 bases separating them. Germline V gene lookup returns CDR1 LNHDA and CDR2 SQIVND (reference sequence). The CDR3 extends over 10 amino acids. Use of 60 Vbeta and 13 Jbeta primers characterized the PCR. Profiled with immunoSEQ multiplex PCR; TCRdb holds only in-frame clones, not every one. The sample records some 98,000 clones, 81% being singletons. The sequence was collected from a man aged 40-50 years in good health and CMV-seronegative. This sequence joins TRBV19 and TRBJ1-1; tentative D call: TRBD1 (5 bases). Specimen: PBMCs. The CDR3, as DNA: TGTGCCACTTACGCACAGGCGGCTTTCTTT. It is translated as CATYAQAAFF. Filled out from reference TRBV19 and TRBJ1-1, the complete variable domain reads DGGITQSPKYLFRKEGQNVTLSCEQNLNHDAMYWYRQDPGQGLRLIYYSQIVNDFQKGDIAEGYSVSREKKESFPLTVTSAQKNPTAFYLCATYAQAAFFGQGTRLTVV.